This T cell receptor beta chain was sequenced in a study of cytomegalovirus exposure and HLA in healthy donors. The CDR3 sequence is 15 residues long. Looked up from germline, CDR1 is SGHAT and CDR2 is FQNNGV. V was clipped by 3 bases and J by 3 bases; unmatched bases: 4. The PCR contained 60 Vbeta and 13 Jbeta primers. Repertoires were generated with immunoSEQ multiplex PCR, while TCRdb's copy carries only in-frame clones and drops some. The data hold 150,000 to 200,000 clones, with roughly 80% observed a single time. Donors in the study were healthy people who gave bone marrow. Whole-study results and caveats: The authors later linked a missense DCLRE1C variant to TCR beta V- and J-gene trimming.

Remarks on this clone: Its specificity is unknown.

This chain uses TRBV11-2 with TRBJ1-2; 10 bases agree with TRBD1. This receptor was taken from a male donor in good health and CMV-seronegative. Sequenced sample: PBMCs. The CDR3 nucleotides are TGTGCCAGCAGCTTGACAGGGGGCAGGGACTATGGCTACACCTTC. This gives the protein CASSLTGGRDYGYTF.